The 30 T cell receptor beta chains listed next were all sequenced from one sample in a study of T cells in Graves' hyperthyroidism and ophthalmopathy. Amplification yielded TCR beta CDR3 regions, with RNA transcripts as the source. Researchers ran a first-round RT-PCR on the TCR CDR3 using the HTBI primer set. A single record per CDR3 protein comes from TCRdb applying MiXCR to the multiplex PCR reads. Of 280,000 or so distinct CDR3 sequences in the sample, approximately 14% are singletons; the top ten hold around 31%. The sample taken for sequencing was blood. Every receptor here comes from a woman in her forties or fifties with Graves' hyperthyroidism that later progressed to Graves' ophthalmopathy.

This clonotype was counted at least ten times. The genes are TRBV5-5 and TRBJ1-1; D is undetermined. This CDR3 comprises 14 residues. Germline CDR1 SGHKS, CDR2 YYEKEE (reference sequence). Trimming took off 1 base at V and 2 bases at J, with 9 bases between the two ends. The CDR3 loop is CASSLRRRNTEAFF. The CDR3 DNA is TGTGCCAGCAGCTTGAGGCGGAGAAACACTGAAGCTTTCTTT.

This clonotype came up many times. The CDR3 reads CASSLIPRASGTEQFF. CDR3 nucleotide sequence: TGTGCCAGCAGCTTAATCCCAAGGGCTAGCGGTACTGAGCAGTTCTTC. The chain carries TRBV7-8 and TRBJ2-1; TRBD2 agrees at 7 bases. The length of the CDR3 is 16 residues. Germline V gives CDR1 SGHVS, CDR2 FQNEAQ. Trimming took 2 bases from V and 9 from J; bases not matched to a gene: 13.

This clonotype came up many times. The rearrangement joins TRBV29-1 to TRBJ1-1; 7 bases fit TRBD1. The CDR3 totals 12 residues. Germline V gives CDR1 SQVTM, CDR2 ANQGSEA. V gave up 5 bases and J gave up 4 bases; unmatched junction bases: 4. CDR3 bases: TGCAGCGTTCTTGACAGGGCCACTGAAGCTTTCTTT. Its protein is CSVLDRATEAFF. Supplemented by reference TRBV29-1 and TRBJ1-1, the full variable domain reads SAVISQKPSRDICQRGTSLTIQCQVDSQVTMMFWYRQQPGQSLTLIATANQGSEATYESGFVIDKFPISRPNLTFSTLTVSNMSPEDSSIYLCSVLDRATEAFFGQGTRLTVV.

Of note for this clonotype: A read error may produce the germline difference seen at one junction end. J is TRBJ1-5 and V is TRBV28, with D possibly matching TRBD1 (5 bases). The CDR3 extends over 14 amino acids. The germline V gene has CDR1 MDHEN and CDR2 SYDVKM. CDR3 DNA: TGTGCCAGCACCCGGGGGGGAAGCAATCAGCCCCGGCATTTT. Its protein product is CASTRGGSNQPRHF. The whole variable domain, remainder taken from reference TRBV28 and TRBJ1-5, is DVKVTQSSRYLVKRTGEKVFLECVQDMDHENMFWYRQDPGLGLRLIYFSYDVKMKEKGDIPEGYSVSREKKERFSLILESASTNQTSMYLCASTRGGSNQPRHFGDGTRLSIL.

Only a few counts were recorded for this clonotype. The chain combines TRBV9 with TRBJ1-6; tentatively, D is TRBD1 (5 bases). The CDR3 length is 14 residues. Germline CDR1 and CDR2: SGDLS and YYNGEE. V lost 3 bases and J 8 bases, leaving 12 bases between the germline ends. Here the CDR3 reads CASSEGLVYSPLHF. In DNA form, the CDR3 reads TGTGCCAGCAGCGAGGGGCTGGTATATTCACCCCTCCACTTT.

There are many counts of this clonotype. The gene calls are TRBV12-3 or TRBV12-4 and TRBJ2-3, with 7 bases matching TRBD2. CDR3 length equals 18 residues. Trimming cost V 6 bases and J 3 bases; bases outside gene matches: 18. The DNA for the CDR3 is TGTGCCAGCAGCCGCGGACTAGGTTCCGACGGAAGTACAGATACGCAGTATTTT. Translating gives CASSRGLGSDGSTDTQYF.

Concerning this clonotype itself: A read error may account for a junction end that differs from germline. CDR3 loop: CAASSFKGTSQEELFF. CDR3 in DNA: TGTGCCGCCAGCAGCTTTAAGGGAACCTCACAAGAAGAACTGTTTTTT. The gene calls are TRBV15 and TRBJ1-4, with no clear D. CDR3 length equals 16 residues. Germline lookup yields CDR1 LNHNV and CDR2 YYDKDF (reference sequence).

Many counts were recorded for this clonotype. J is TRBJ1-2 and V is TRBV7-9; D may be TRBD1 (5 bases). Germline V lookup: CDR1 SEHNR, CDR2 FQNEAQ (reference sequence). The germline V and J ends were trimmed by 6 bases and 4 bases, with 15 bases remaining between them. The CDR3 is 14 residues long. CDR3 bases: TGTGCCAGCAGTTCAGACCCGAGGGGCTATGGCTACACCTTC. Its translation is CASSSDPRGYGYTF.

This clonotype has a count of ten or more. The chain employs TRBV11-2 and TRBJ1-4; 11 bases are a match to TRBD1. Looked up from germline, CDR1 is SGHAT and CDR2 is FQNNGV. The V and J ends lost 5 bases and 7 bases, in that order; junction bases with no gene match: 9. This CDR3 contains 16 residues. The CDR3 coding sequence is TGTGCCAGCAGCCCGTCCCGGACAGGGGGCATTGAAAAACTGTTTTTT. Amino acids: CASSPSRTGGIEKLFF.

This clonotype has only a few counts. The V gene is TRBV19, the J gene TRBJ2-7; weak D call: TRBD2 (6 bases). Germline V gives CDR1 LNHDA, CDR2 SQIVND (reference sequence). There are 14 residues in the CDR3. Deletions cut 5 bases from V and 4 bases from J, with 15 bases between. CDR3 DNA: TGTGCCAGTAGTGTGGGACTTCGGGTATACGAGCAGTACTTC. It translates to CASSVGLRVYEQYF. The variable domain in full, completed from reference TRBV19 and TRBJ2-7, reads DGGITQSPKYLFRKEGQNVTLSCEQNLNHDAMYWYRQDPGQGLRLIYYSQIVNDFQKGDIAEGYSVSREKKESFPLTVTSAQKNPTAFYLCASSVGLRVYEQYFGPGTRLTVT.

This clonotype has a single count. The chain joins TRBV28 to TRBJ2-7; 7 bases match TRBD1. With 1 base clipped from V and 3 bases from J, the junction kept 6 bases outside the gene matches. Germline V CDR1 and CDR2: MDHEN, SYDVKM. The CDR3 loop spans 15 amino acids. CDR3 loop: CASSLSGTAGYEQYF. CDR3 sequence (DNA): TGTGCCAGCAGTTTATCAGGGACAGCCGGCTACGAGCAGTACTTC.

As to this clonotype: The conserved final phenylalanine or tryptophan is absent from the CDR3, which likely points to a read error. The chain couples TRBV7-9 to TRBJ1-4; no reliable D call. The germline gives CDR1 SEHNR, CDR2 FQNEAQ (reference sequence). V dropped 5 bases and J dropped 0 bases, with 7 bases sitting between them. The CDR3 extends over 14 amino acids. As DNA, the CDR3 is TGTGCCAGCAGCCCGGGCGCAACTAATGAAAAACTGTTTCTT. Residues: CASSPGATNEKLFL.

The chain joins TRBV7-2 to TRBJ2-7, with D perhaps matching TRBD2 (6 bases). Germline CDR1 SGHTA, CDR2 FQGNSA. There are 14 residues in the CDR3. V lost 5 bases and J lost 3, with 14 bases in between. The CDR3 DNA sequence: TGTGCCAGCAGCCGGTACCGGGACTTCTACGAGCAGTACTTC. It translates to CASSRYRDFYEQYF.

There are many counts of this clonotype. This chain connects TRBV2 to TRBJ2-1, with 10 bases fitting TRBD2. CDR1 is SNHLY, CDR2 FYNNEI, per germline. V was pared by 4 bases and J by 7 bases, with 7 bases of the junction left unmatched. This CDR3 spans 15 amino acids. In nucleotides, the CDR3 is TGTGCCAGCAGTGGAACTAGCGGGATAGTAAATGAGCAGTTCTTC. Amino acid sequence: CASSGTSGIVNEQFF.

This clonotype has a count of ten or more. DNA for the CDR3: TGTGCCAGCAGTCCCGGGACCGCCGATGAGCAGTTCTTC. Translation gives CASSPGTADEQFF. V and J are TRBV2 and TRBJ2-1; either TRBD1 or TRBD2 may supply D (5 bases each). V lost 5 bases and J lost 8, with 13 bases in between. Looked up from germline, CDR1 is SNHLY and CDR2 is FYNNEI. The CDR3 has 13 amino acids.

CDR3 nucleotide sequence: TGCGCCAGCAGCTTGTCTCTACCGACCGCAACTAATGAAAAACTGTTTTTT. It encodes CASSLSLPTATNEKLFF. The gene calls are TRBV5-1 and TRBJ1-4, with D unresolved. V lost 1 base and J 0 bases, leaving 13 bases between the germline ends. Germline V gene data show CDR1 as SGHRS and CDR2 as YFSETQ. The CDR3 is 17 amino acids.

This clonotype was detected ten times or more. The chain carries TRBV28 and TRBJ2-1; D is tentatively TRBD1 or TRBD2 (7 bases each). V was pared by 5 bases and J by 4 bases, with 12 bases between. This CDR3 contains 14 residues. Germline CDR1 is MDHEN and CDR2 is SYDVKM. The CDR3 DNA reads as TGTGCCAGCAGTAAGCAGGGGGGGTACAATGAGCAGTTCTTC. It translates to CASSKQGGYNEQFF.

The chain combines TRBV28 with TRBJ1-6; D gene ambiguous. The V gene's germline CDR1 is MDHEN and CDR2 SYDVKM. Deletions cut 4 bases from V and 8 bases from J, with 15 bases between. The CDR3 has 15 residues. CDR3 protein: CASSSLRQIDSPLHF. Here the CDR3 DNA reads TGTGCCAGCAGTTCACTGCGACAAATTGATTCACCCCTCCACTTT.

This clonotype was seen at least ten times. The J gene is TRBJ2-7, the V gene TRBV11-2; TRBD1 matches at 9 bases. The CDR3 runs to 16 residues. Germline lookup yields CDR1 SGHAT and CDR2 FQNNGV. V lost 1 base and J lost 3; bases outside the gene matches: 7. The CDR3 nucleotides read TGTGCCAGCAGCTTAGGTCTCGGACAGGGGTACTACGAGCAGTACTTC. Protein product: CASSLGLGQGYYEQYF.

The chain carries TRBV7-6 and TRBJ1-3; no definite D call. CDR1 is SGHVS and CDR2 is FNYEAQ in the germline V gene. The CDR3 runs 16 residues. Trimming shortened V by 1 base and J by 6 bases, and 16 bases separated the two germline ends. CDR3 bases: TGTGCCAGCAGCTTAGGCCCGAGAGTTGCGACAAACACCATATATTTT. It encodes CASSLGPRVATNTIYF.

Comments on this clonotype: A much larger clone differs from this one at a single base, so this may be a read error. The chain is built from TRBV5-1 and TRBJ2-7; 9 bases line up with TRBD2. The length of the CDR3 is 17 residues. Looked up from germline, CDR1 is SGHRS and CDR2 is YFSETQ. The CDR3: CAGSLDGLAGYSYEQYF. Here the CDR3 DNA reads TGCGCCGGCAGCTTGGATGGGCTAGCGGGATACTCCTACGAGCAGTACTTC. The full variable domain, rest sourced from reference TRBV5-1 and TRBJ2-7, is KAGVTQTPRYLIKTRGQQVTLSCSPISGHRSVSWYQQTPGQGLQFLFEYFSETQRNKGNFPGRFSGRQFSNSRSEMNVSTLELGDSALYLCAGSLDGLAGYSYEQYFGPGTRLTVT.

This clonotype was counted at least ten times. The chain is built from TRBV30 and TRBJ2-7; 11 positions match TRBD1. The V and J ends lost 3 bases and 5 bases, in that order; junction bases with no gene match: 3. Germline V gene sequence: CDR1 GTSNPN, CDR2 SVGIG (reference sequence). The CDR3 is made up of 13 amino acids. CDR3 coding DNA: TGTGCCTGGAGCAGGACAGGGGGCAACGAGCAGTACTTC. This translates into CAWSRTGGNEQYF.

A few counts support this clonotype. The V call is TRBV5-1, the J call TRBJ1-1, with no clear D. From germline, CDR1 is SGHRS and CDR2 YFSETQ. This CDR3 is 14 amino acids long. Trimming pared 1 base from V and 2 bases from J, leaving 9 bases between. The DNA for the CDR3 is TGCGCCAGCAGCTTGTCGGCAGATAACACTGAAGCTTTCTTT. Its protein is CASSLSADNTEAFF.

CDR3 nucleotide sequence: TGTGCCAGCAGCTCAGTATTGAACACTGAAGCTTTCTTT. It yields the protein CASSSVLNTEAFF. The chain combines TRBV7-9 with TRBJ1-1; D remains ambiguous. V gave up 4 bases and J gave up 0 bases, with 6 bases separating them. CDR3 length: 13 residues. Germline assignment: CDR1 SEHNR and CDR2 FQNEAQ (reference sequence). Full variable domain (remainder filled in from reference TRBV7-9 and TRBJ1-1): DTGVSQNPRHKITKRGQNVTFRCDPISEHNRLYWYRQTLGQGPEFLTYFQNEAQLEKSRLLSDRFSAERPKGSFSTLEIQRTEQGDSAMYLCASSSVLNTEAFFGQGTRLTVV.

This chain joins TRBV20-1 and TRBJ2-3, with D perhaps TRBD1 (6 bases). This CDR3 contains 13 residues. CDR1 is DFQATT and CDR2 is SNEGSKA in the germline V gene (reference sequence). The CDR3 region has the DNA TGCAGCGTGGACAGACCACTCACAGATACGCAGTATTTT. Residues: CSVDRPLTDTQYF.

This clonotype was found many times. CDR3 residues: CSASSGPYEQYF. The CDR3 nucleotides are TGCAGTGCTAGTTCGGGCCCCTACGAGCAGTACTTC. The J gene is TRBJ2-7, the V gene TRBV20-1; no firm D call. V was clipped by 3 bases and J by 2 bases, with 8 bases between them. Per the germline V gene, CDR1 is DFQATT and CDR2 is SNEGSKA (reference sequence). The CDR3 length is 12 residues.

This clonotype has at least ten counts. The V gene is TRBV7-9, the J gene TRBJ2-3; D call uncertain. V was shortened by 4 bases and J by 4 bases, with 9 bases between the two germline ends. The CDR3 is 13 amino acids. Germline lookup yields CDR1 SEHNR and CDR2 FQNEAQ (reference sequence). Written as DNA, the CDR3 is TGTGCCAGCAGCTCAGATCTCTCAGATACGCAGTATTTT. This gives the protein CASSSDLSDTQYF.

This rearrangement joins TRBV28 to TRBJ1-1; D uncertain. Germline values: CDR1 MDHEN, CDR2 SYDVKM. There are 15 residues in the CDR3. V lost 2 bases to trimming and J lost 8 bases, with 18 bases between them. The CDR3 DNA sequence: TGTGCCAGCAGTTTACGGCTCAGAGCAAGCAGGGAAGCTTTCTTT. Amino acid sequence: CASSLRLRASREAFF.

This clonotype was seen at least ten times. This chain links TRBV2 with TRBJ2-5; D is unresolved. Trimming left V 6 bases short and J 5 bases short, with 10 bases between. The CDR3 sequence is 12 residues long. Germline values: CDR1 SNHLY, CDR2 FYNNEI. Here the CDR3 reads CASRPLMETQYF. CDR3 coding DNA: TGTGCCAGCAGACCGTTAATGGAGACCCAGTACTTC.

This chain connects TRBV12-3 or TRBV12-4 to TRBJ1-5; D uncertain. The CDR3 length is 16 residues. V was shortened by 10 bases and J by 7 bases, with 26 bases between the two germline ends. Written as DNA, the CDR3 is TGTGCCACCTCACCCCACGCGAGGCAAATGGTGCAGCCCCAGCATTTT. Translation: CATSPHARQMVQPQHF.